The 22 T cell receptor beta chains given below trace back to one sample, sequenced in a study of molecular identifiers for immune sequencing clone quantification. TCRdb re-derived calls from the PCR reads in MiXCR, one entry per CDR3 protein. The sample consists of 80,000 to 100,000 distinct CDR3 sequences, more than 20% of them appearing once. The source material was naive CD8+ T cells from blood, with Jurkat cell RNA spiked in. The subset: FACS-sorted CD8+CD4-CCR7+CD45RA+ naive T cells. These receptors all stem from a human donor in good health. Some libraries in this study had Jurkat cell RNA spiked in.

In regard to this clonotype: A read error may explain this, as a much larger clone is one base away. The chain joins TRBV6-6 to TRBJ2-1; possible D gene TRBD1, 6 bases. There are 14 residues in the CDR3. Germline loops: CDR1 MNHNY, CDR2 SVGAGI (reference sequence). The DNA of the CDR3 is TGTGCCAGCAGTTACCCCCGACAGGACAATGAGCAGATCTTC. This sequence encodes CASSYPRQDNEQIF.

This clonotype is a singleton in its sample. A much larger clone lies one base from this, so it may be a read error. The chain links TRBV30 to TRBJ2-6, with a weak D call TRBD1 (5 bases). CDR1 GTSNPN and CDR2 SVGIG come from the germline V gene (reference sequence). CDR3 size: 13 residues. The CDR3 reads CAWEASGADVLTF. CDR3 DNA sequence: TGTGCCTGGGAGGCGTCTGGGGCCGACGTCCTGACTTTC.

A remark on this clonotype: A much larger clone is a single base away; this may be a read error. The CDR3 DNA reads TGTGCCAGCAGCTTCACGTACGGGCAGTACTTC. Translation gives CASSFTYGQYF. V usage is TRBV7-9 and J usage is TRBJ2-7; D is ambiguous. The CDR3 extends over 11 amino acids. The V gene's germline CDR1 is SEHNR and CDR2 FQNEAQ (reference sequence).

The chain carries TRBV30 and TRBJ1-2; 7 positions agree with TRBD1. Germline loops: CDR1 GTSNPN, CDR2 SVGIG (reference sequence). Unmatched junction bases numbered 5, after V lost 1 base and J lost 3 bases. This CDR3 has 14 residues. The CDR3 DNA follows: TGTGCCTGGAGTGGACAGGGAACGTACTATGGCTACACCTTC. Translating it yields CAWSGQGTYYGYTF.

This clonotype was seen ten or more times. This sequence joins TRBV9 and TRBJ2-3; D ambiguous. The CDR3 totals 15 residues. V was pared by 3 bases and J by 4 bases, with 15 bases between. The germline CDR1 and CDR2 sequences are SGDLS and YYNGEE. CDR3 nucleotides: TGTGCCAGCAGCGAGCGACTCGCCCACCCAGATACGCAGTATTTT. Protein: CASSERLAHPDTQYF. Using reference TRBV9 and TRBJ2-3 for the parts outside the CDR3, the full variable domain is DSGVTQTPKHLITATGQRVTLRCSPRSGDLSVYWYQQSLDQGLQFLIQYYNGEERAKGNILERFSAQQFPDLHSELNLSSLELGDSALYFCASSERLAHPDTQYFGPGTRLTVL.

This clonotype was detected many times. In DNA form, the CDR3 reads TGCAGTACCCGAGGGGACTACGAGCAGTACTTC. Its protein product is CSTRGDYEQYF. This chain uses TRBV20-1 with TRBJ2-7; D possibly matches TRBD1 or TRBD2 (5 bases each). The V and J ends lost 8 bases and 3 bases respectively, with 11 bases between them. The CDR3 spans 11 residues. Germline CDR1 reads DFQATT; CDR2 reads SNEGSKA (reference sequence).

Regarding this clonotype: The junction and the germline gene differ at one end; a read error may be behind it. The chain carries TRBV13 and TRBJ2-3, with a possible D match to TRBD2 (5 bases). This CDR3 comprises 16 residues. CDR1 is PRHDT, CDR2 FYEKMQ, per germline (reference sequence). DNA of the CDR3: TGTGCCAGTAGCTCCGGGGAGCCTAGAAACCCAGATCCGCAGTATTTT. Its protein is CASSSGEPRNPDPQYF.

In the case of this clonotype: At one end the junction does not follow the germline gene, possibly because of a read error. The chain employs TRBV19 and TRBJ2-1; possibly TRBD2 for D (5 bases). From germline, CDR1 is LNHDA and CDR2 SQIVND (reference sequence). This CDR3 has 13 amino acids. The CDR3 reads CASSLTSSGEQSF. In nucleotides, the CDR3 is TGTGCCAGTAGTCTAACTAGTTCTGGAGAGCAGTCCTTC. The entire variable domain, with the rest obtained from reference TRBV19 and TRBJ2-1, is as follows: DGGITQSPKYLFRKEGQNVTLSCEQNLNHDAMYWYRQDPGQGLRLIYYSQIVNDFQKGDIAEGYSVSREKKESFPLTVTSAQKNPTAFYLCASSLTSSGEQSFGPGTRLTVL.

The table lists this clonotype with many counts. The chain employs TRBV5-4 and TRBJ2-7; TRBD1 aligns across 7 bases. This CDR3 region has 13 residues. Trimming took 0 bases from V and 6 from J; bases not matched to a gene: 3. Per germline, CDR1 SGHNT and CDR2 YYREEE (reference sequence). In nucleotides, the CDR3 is TGTGCCAGCAGCTTGGGAGGGGGCTCCGAGCAGTACTTC. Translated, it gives CASSLGGGSEQYF. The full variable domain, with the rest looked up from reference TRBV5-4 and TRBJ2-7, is ETGVTQSPTHLIKTRGQQVTLRCSSQSGHNTVSWYQQALGQGPQFIFQYYREEENGRGNFPPRFSGLQFPNYSSELNVNALELDDSALYLCASSLGGGSEQYFGPGTRLTVT.

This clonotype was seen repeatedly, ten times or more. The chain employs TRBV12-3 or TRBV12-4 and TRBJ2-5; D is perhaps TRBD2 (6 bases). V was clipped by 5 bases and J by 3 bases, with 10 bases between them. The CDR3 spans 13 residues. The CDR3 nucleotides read TGTGCCAGCAGTGAGCCGGGGGAAGAGACCCAGTACTTC. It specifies CASSEPGEETQYF.

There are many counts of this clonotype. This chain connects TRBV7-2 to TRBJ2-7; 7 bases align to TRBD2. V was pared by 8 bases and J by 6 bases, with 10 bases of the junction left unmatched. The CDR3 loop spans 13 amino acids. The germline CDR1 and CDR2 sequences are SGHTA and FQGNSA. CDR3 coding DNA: TGTGCCAGCGGCGGGGGAGAAGGGCTCGAGCAGTACTTC. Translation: CASGGGEGLEQYF.

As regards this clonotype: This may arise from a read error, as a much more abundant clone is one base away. In nucleotides, the CDR3 is TGTGCCAGCAGAGGACAGGTGGCTGAAGCTTTCTTT. It translates to CASRGQVAEAFF. This chain joins TRBV6-5 and TRBJ1-1; 7 bases map to TRBD1. V shed 6 bases and J 6 bases; nucleotides not matched to a gene: 4. The CDR3 is made up of 12 amino acids. Germline CDR1 and CDR2: MNHEY and SVGAGI.

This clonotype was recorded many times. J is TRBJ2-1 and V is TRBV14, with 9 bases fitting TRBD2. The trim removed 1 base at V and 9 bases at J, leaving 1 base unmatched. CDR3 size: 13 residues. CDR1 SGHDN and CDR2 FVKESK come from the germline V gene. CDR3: CASSQGGGGEQFF. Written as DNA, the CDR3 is TGTGCCAGCAGCCAAGGCGGGGGGGGTGAGCAGTTCTTC.

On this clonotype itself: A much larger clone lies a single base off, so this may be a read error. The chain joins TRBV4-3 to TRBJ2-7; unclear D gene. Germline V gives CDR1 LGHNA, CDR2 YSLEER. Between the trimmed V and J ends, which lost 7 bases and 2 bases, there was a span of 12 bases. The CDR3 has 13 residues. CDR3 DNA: TGCGCCAGCAACCAGGATGGCACCTACGAGCAGTACTTC. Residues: CASNQDGTYEQYF.

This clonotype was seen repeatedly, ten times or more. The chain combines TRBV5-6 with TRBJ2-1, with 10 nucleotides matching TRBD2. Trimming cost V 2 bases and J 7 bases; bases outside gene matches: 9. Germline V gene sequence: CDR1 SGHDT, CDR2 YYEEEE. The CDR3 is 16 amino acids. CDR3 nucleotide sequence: TGTGCCAGCAGCTTCGGACTAGCGGATACGGGAAATGAGCAGTTCTTC. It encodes CASSFGLADTGNEQFF.

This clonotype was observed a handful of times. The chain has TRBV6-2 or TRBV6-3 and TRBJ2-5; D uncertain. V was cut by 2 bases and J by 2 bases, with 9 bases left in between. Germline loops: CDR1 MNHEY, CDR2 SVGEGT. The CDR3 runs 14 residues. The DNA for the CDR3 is TGTGCCAGCAGTTACGAGTGGGCTCAAGAGACCCAGTACTTC. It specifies CASSYEWAQETQYF.

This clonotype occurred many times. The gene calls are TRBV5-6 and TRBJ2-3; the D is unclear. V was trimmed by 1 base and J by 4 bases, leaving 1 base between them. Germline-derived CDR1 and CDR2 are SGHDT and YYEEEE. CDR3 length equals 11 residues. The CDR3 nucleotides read TGTGCCAGCAGCTTGTCAGATACGCAGTATTTT. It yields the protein CASSLSDTQYF.

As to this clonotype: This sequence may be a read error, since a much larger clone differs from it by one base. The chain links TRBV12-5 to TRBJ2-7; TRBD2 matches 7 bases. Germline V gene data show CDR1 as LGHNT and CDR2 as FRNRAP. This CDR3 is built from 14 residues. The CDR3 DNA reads TGTGCTTGTGGTTCGGGCGGGAGCTCCTACGAGCAGTACTTC. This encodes CACGSGGSSYEQYF.

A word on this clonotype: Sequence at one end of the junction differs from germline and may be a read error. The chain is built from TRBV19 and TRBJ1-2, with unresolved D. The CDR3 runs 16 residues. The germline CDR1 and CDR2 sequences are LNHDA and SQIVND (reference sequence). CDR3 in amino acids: CASSRYKEDPNYGCTF. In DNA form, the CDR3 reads TGTGCCAGTAGTAGGTATAAGGAGGACCCTAACTATGGCTGCACCTTC.

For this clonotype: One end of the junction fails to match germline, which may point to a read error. DNA of the CDR3: TGTGCCAGTAGTAGCCCCCCCGGAGAGCGGTACTTC. This encodes CASSSPPGERYF. The V gene is TRBV19, the J gene TRBJ2-7; D not certain. CDR1 LNHDA and CDR2 SQIVND come from the germline V gene (reference sequence). This CDR3 is built from 12 residues.

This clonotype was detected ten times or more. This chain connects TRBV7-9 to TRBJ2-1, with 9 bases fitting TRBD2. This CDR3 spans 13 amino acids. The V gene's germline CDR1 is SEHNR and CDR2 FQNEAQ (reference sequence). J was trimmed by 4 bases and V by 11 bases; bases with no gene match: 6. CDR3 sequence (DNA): TGTGCCGGAGGACTAGCGCTATACAATGAGCAGTTCTTC. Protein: CAGGLALYNEQFF.

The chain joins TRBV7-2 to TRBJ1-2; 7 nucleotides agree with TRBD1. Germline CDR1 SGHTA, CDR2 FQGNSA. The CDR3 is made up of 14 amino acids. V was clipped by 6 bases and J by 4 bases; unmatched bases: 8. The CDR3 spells CASSKGTELYGYTF. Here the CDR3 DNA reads TGTGCCAGCAGTAAAGGGACAGAGCTCTATGGCTACACCTTC.